These 26 T cell receptor beta chains were all obtained from the same sample, sequenced in a study of blood T cell repertoires in COVID-19. Some clones are missing from TCRdb's copy, which holds only in-frame ones; the method was immunoSEQ multiplex PCR. The sample consists of 310,000 or so clones, 86% of them appearing once. Sequenced input: peripheral blood. These receptors were taken from a woman aged 45-65 years with acute or convalescent COVID-19.

The V call is TRBV18, the J call TRBJ2-7, with a weak D call TRBD1 (6 bases). Per germline, CDR1 KGHSH and CDR2 LQKENI. Trimming took off 0 bases at V and 2 bases at J, with 11 bases between the two ends. This CDR3 is 15 amino acids long. In DNA form, the CDR3 reads TGTGCCAGCTCACCACCGAGACAGGCCCCCTACGAGCAGTACTTC. Translated: CASSPPRQAPYEQYF.

CDR3 loop: CASSKGLAGGANVLTF. For the CDR3, the DNA is TGTGCCAGCAGCAAGGGACTAGCCGGCGGGGCCAACGTCCTGACTTTC. V is TRBV28 and J is TRBJ2-6; 9 positions agree with TRBD2. The V and J ends lost 6 bases and 4 bases, in that order; junction bases with no gene match: 7. Germline-derived CDR1 and CDR2 are MDHEN and SYDVKM. This CDR3 is 16 amino acids long.

The V gene is TRBV7-2, the J gene TRBJ2-1, with a possible D match to TRBD1 (6 bases). The CDR3 contains 15 residues. CDR1 and CDR2 (germline): SGHTA, FQGNSA. V was cut by 5 bases and J by 8 bases, with 19 bases left in between. CDR3 sequence: CASSLIFGRGDEQFF. DNA for the CDR3: TGTGCCAGCAGCCTCATTTTTGGCAGGGGAGATGAGCAGTTCTTC.

The CDR3 nucleotides read TGTGCCAGTAGCACACAACCCAGACTAGCGGGACTGTCAGATACGCAGTATTTT. This sequence encodes CASSTQPRLAGLSDTQYF. V is TRBV19 and J is TRBJ2-3; 11 bases fit TRBD2. The CDR3 runs 18 residues. Unmatched junction bases numbered 15, after V lost 6 bases and J lost 4 bases. CDR1 and CDR2 (germline): LNHDA, SQIVND (reference sequence). Supplemented by reference TRBV19 and TRBJ2-3, the full variable domain reads DGGITQSPKYLFRKEGQNVTLSCEQNLNHDAMYWYRQDPGQGLRLIYYSQIVNDFQKGDIAEGYSVSREKKESFPLTVTSAQKNPTAFYLCASSTQPRLAGLSDTQYFGPGTRLTVL.

The chain combines TRBV11-1 with TRBJ2-1, with 13 bases identical to TRBD2. This CDR3 spans 15 amino acids. CDR1 and CDR2 from the germline V gene are SGHAT and FQDESV (reference sequence). With 5 bases clipped from V and 7 bases from J, the junction kept 5 bases outside the gene matches. Here the CDR3 DNA reads TGTGCCAGCAGCGCCCGACTAGCGGGGGGTAATGAGCAGTTCTTC. Residues: CASSARLAGGNEQFF.

The chain uses TRBV15 and TRBJ2-5; 8 positions agree with TRBD2. CDR1 LNHNV and CDR2 YYDKDF come from the germline V gene (reference sequence). This CDR3 contains 17 residues. V trimming: 0 bases; J trimming: 1 base; junction bases outside the gene matches: 7. CDR3 residues: CATSRDLSGSGQETQYF. CDR3 nucleotides: TGTGCCACCAGCAGAGATCTCAGCGGGAGTGGCCAAGAGACCCAGTACTTC. The variable domain in full, completed from reference TRBV15 and TRBJ2-5, reads DAMVIQNPRYQVTQFGKPVTLSCSQTLNHNVMYWYQQKSSQAPKLLFHYYDKDFNNEADTPDNFQSRRPNTSFCFLDIRSPGLGDTAMYLCATSRDLSGSGQETQYFGPGTRLLVL.

This chain uses TRBV5-4 with TRBJ1-1, with a weak D call TRBD1 (6 bases). This CDR3 has 15 residues. Germline V gene data show CDR1 as SGHNT and CDR2 as YYREEE (reference sequence). V lost 1 base to trimming and J lost 1 base, with 11 bases between them. The CDR3 spells CASSLRSTGNTEAFF. In nucleotides, the CDR3 is TGTGCCAGCAGCTTGCGATCGACAGGGAACACTGAAGCTTTCTTT.

The J gene is TRBJ2-5, the V gene TRBV5-1; 10 positions agree with TRBD2. J lost 3 bases, V lost 4 bases, and 6 bases had no gene match. Germline lookup yields CDR1 SGHRS and CDR2 YFSETQ. CDR3 length: 15 amino acids. The CDR3 is CASSRTGTSEETQYF. The CDR3 DNA is TGCGCCAGCAGCCGTACCGGGACTAGCGAAGAGACCCAGTACTTC.

The chain joins TRBV3-1 (or the pseudogene TRBV3-2) to TRBJ2-7, with 10 bases matching TRBD2. This CDR3 spans 12 amino acids. J lost 7 bases, V lost 5 bases, and 2 bases had no gene match. Germline CDR1 LGHDT, CDR2 YNNKEL (reference sequence). The CDR3 protein is CASSSLAGEQYF. The DNA of the CDR3 is TGTGCCAGCAGCTCACTAGCGGGGGAGCAGTACTTC.

With respect to this clone: This sample includes further DNA sequences coding for the same CDR3. This rearrangement joins TRBV5-1 to TRBJ2-1; 7 bases agree with TRBD1. V dropped 4 bases and J dropped 8; count of bases not matched to a gene: 3. CDR1 and CDR2 (germline): SGHRS, YFSETQ. CDR3 length: 12 amino acids. CDR3 coding DNA: TGCGCCAGCAGCCCAGACAGGGATGAGCAGTTCTTC. Its translation is CASSPDRDEQFF.

This clone was found a few times. The V call is TRBV6-5, the J call TRBJ1-1; TRBD1 might be the D (5 bases). In germline, CDR1 is MNHEY, CDR2 SVGAGI. With 2 bases removed from V and 6 bases from J, the gap between germline ends came to 16 bases. The CDR3 contains 15 residues. CDR3 coding DNA: TGTGCCAGCAGTTACCAGGTTGGGGGAGGAGCTGAAGCTTTCTTT. Translated: CASSYQVGGGAEAFF.

This clone showed up just a few times. This chain joins TRBV24-1 and TRBJ2-5, with TRBD2 as a possible D gene (5 bases). The V gene's germline CDR1 is KGHDR and CDR2 SFDVKD. The germline V and J ends were trimmed by 0 bases and 4 bases, with 14 bases remaining between them. CDR3 length equals 16 residues. CDR3 amino acids: CATSDLSSSRGETQYF. Here the CDR3 DNA reads TGTGCCACCAGTGATTTGTCTAGCTCCCGGGGAGAGACCCAGTACTTC.

The gene calls are TRBV5-1 and TRBJ2-3; TRBD1 matches at 8 bases. CDR1 SGHRS and CDR2 YFSETQ come from the germline V gene. With V trimmed by 3 bases and J by 2 bases, 2 bases remained unmatched. This CDR3 contains 14 residues. CDR3 coding DNA: TGCGCCAGCAGCTGGGACAGGTTCACAGATACGCAGTATTTT. It encodes CASSWDRFTDTQYF.

This chain connects TRBV19 to TRBJ1-6; TRBD1 aligns across 8 bases. Germline trimming cut 5 bases from V and 0 bases from J; bases unmatched to any gene: 6. The CDR3 runs 17 residues. Germline CDR1 is LNHDA and CDR2 is SQIVND (reference sequence). CDR3 amino acids: CASSRQGPSSYNSPLHF. The DNA of the CDR3 is TGTGCCAGTAGTCGACAGGGGCCGAGCTCCTATAATTCACCCCTCCACTTT.

This clone came up a few times. A read error may produce the germline difference seen at one junction end. This chain joins TRBV7-7 and TRBJ2-2; D not resolved. There are 14 residues in the CDR3. Per the germline V gene, CDR1 is SSHAT and CDR2 is FNYEAQ (reference sequence). The CDR3 spells CASSLLSNTGELFF. The DNA for the CDR3 is TGTGCTAGCAGCTTACTCTCGAACACCGGGGAGCTGTTTTTT.

The chain employs TRBV10-3 and TRBJ1-1; weak D call: TRBD1 (5 bases). This CDR3 contains 13 residues. Germline-derived CDR1 and CDR2 are ENHRY and SYGVKD. V was shortened by 0 bases and J by 4 bases, with 6 bases between the two germline ends. CDR3 nucleotide sequence: TGTGCCATCAGTGAGTCAGGGGCCACTGAAGCTTTCTTT. This translates into CAISESGATEAFF.

The V call is TRBV25-1, the J call TRBJ1-2, with D possibly being TRBD1 (5 bases). The CDR3 runs 14 residues. Deletions cut 2 bases from V and 3 bases from J, with 10 bases between. Germline V CDR1 and CDR2: MGHDK, SYGVNS. The CDR3 region has the DNA TGTGCCAGCAGTGAACTTGACAGCGACTATGGCTACACCTTC. It specifies CASSELDSDYGYTF.

The sample holds one count of this clone. This chain connects TRBV7-2 to TRBJ2-1, with 9 positions matching TRBD1. Germline CDR1 and CDR2: SGHTA and FQGNSA. CDR3 size: 14 residues. J was trimmed by 7 bases and V by 5 bases; bases with no gene match: 6. CDR3 in amino acids: CASSTGQGRNEQFF. In nucleotides, the CDR3 is TGTGCCAGCAGCACCGGACAGGGGCGGAATGAGCAGTTCTTC.

The rearrangement links TRBV6-6 to TRBJ2-1; 8 nucleotides match TRBD2. The CDR3 length is 15 residues. CDR1 is MNHNY and CDR2 is SVGAGI in the germline V gene (reference sequence). J lost 7 bases, V lost 6 bases, and 11 bases had no gene match. The CDR3 sequence: CASRVAGRDRNEQFF. CDR3 coding DNA: TGTGCCAGCAGAGTAGCGGGGCGAGATCGAAATGAGCAGTTCTTC.

The gene calls are TRBV7-2 and TRBJ2-1, with TRBD2 matching over 14 bases. V trimming: 5 bases; J trimming: 7 bases; junction bases outside the gene matches: 16. CDR1 and CDR2 (germline): SGHTA, FQGNSA. This CDR3 is 19 amino acids long. The CDR3 DNA reads TGTGCCAGCAGCCAGCGGGGACTAGCGGGAGTGATGAAAGGTAATGAGCAGTTCTTC. It encodes CASSQRGLAGVMKGNEQFF.

The chain recombines TRBV5-1 with TRBJ2-5; D may be TRBD1 (5 bases). Germline CDR1 reads SGHRS; CDR2 reads YFSETQ. Trimming shortened V by 4 bases and J by 4 bases, and 11 bases separated the two germline ends. This CDR3 contains 13 residues. The CDR3 bases are TGCGCCAGCAGCCCAGGGTATGGAGAGACCCAGTACTTC. Residues: CASSPGYGETQYF.

V is TRBV25-1 and J is TRBJ2-7; unclear D gene. V dropped 4 bases and J dropped 3 bases, with 4 bases sitting between them. CDR1 and CDR2 (germline): MGHDK, SYGVNS. This CDR3 has 11 residues. In DNA, the CDR3 is TGTGCCAGCAGTGGAGGCTACGAGCAGTACTTC. Its translation: CASSGGYEQYF.

The chain couples TRBV19 to TRBJ1-2; D unresolved. The CDR3 is 15 amino acids. The V end lost 6 bases, the J end lost 1 base, and 15 bases lay between the germline ends. Germline V lookup: CDR1 LNHDA, CDR2 SQIVND (reference sequence). The CDR3: CASRSAQDFNYGYTF. The CDR3 nucleotides read TGTGCCAGTAGAAGTGCTCAGGATTTTAACTATGGCTACACCTTC.

V and J are TRBV19 and TRBJ1-1; D might be TRBD1 (5 bases). The CDR3 totals 16 residues. Germline CDR1 and CDR2: LNHDA and SQIVND (reference sequence). Trimming took off 7 bases at V and 0 bases at J, with 18 bases between the two ends. CDR3 nucleotides: TGTGCCAGTAATGACCCAATGGGGCTTATGAACACTGAAGCTTTCTTT. This translates into CASNDPMGLMNTEAFF.

The chain recombines TRBV5-1 with TRBJ2-7; no reliable D call. This CDR3 is built from 11 residues. The germline CDR1 and CDR2 sequences are SGHRS and YFSETQ. V was clipped by 5 bases and J by 3 bases, with 6 bases between them. CDR3 nucleotide sequence: TGCGCCAGCAGGGGCAGCTACGAGCAGTACTTC. Protein: CASRGSYEQYF. Filled out from reference TRBV5-1 and TRBJ2-7, the complete variable domain reads KAGVTQTPRYLIKTRGQQVTLSCSPISGHRSVSWYQQTPGQGLQFLFEYFSETQRNKGNFPGRFSGRQFSNSRSEMNVSTLELGDSALYLCASRGSYEQYFGPGTRLTVT.

This sequence joins TRBV13 and TRBJ1-3; D not certain. The ends were cut back, 4 bases at V and 0 bases at J, with 13 bases in the middle. The V gene's germline CDR1 is PRHDT and CDR2 FYEKMQ (reference sequence). CDR3 length: 16 amino acids. DNA of the CDR3: TGTGCCAGCAGCTACAGCCGGGAGAGCTCTGGAAACACCATATATTTT. This encodes CASSYSRESSGNTIYF.